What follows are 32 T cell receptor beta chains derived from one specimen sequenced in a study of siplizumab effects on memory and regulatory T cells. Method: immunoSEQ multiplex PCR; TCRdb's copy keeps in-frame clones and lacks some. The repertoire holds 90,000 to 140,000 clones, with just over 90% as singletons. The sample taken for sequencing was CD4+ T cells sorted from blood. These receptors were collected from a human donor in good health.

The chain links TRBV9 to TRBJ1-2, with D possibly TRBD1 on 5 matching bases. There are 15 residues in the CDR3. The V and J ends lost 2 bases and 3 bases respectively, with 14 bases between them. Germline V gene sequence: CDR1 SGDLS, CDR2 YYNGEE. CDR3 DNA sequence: TGTGCCAGCAGCGTGTCGGGGGTGGGAGACTATGGCTACACCTTC. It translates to CASSVSGVGDYGYTF.

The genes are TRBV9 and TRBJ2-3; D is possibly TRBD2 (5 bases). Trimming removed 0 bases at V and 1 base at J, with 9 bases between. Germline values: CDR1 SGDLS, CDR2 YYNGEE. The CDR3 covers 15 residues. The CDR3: CASSVVTSGTDTQYF. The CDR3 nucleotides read TGTGCCAGCAGCGTAGTTACTAGTGGCACAGATACGCAGTATTTT.

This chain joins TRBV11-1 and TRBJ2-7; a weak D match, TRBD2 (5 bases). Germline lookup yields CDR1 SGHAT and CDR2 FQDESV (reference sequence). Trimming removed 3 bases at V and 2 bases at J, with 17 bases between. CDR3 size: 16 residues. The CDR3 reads CASSLYRRRNTYEQYF. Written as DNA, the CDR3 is TGTGCCAGCAGCTTGTACCGACGGAGGAATACCTACGAGCAGTACTTC. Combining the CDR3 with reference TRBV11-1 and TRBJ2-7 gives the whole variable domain EAEVAQSPRYKITEKSQAVAFWCDPISGHATLYWYRQILGQGPELLVQFQDESVVDDSQLPKDRFSAERLKGVDSTLKIQPAELGDSAMYLCASSLYRRRNTYEQYFGPGTRLTVT.

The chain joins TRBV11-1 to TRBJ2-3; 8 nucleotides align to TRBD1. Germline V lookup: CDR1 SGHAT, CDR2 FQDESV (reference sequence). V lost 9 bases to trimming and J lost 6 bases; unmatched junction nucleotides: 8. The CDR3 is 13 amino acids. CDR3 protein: CASKQGVKDTQYF. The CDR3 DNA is TGTGCCAGTAAACAGGGGGTTAAGGATACGCAGTATTTT.

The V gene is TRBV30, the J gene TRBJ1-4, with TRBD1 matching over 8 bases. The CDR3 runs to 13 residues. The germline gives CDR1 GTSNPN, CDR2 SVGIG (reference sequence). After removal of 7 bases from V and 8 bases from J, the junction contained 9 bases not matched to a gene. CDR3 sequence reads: CASMDRVGEKLFF. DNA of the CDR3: TGTGCCTCCATGGACAGGGTCGGGGAAAAACTGTTTTTT.

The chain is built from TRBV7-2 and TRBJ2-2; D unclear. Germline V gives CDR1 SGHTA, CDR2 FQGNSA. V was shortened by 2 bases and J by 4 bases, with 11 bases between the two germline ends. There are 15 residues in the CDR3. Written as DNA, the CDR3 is TGTGCCAGCAGCTTAAAAGGCCCCGGCACCGGGGAGCTGTTTTTT. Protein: CASSLKGPGTGELFF. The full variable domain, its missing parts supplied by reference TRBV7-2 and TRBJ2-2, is GAGVSQSPSNKVTEKGKDVELRCDPISGHTALYWYRQSLGQGLEFLIYFQGNSAPDKSGLPSDRFSAERTGGSVSTLTIQRTQQEDSAVYLCASSLKGPGTGELFFGEGSRLTVL.

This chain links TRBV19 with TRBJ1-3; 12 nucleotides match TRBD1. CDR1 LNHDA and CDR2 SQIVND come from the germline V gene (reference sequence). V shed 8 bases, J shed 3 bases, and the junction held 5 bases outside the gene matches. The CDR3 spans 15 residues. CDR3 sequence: CASSGTGGSGNTIYF. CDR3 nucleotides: TGTGCCAGTTCCGGGACAGGGGGCAGTGGAAACACCATATATTTT. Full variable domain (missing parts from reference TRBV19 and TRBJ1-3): DGGITQSPKYLFRKEGQNVTLSCEQNLNHDAMYWYRQDPGQGLRLIYYSQIVNDFQKGDIAEGYSVSREKKESFPLTVTSAQKNPTAFYLCASSGTGGSGNTIYFGEGSWLTVV.

The CDR3 is CASRITGGSGYTF. CDR3 bases: TGTGCCAGCAGGATTACAGGGGGCTCTGGCTACACCTTC. The V gene is TRBV6-5, the J gene TRBJ1-2; TRBD1 matches at 9 bases. The germline V gene has CDR1 MNHEY and CDR2 SVGAGI. CDR3 length: 13 residues. V was clipped by 6 bases and J by 7 bases; unmatched bases: 6.

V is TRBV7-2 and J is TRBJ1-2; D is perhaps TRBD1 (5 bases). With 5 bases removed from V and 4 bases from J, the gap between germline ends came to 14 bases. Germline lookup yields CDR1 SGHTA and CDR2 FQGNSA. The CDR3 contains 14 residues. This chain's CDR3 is CASSLQGTSYGYTF. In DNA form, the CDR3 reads TGTGCCAGCAGCCTCCAGGGAACATCCTATGGCTACACCTTC. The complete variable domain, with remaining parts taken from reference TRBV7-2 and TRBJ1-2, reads GAGVSQSPSNKVTEKGKDVELRCDPISGHTALYWYRQSLGQGLEFLIYFQGNSAPDKSGLPSDRFSAERTGGSVSTLTIQRTQQEDSAVYLCASSLQGTSYGYTFGSGTRLTVV.

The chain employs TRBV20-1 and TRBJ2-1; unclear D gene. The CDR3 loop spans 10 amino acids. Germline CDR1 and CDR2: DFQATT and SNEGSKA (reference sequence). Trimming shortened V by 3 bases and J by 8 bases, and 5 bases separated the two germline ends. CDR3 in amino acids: CSARLYEQFF. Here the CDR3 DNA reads TGCAGTGCTAGGCTGTATGAGCAGTTCTTC.

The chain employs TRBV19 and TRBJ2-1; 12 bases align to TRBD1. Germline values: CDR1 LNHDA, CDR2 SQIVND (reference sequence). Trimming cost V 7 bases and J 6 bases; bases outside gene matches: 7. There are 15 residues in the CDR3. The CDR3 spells CASTRGQGAINEQFF. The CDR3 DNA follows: TGTGCCAGTACCCGGGGACAGGGGGCGATCAATGAGCAGTTCTTC.

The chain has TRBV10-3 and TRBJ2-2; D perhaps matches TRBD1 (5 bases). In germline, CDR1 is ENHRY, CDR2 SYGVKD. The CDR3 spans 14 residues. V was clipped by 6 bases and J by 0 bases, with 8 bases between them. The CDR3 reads CAIRKGPNTGELFF. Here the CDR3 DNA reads TGTGCCATCAGGAAGGGGCCGAACACCGGGGAGCTGTTTTTT.

The CDR3 region has the DNA TGTGCCAGCAAAAGGGCGGGGAAGGACACTGAAGCTTTCTTT. Translating it yields CASKRAGKDTEAFF. The chain employs TRBV6-5 and TRBJ1-1; D not certain. V lost 7 bases and J lost 3, with 15 bases in between. The CDR3 has 14 residues. Germline CDR1 MNHEY, CDR2 SVGAGI.

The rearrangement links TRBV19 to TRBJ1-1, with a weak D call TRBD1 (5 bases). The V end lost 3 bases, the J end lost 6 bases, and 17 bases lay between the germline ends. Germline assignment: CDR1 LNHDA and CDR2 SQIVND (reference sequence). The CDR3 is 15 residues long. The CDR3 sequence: CASSMQGSAPAEAFF. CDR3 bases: TGTGCCAGTAGTATGCAGGGTTCAGCCCCGGCTGAAGCTTTCTTT. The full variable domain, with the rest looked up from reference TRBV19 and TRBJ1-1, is DGGITQSPKYLFRKEGQNVTLSCEQNLNHDAMYWYRQDPGQGLRLIYYSQIVNDFQKGDIAEGYSVSREKKESFPLTVTSAQKNPTAFYLCASSMQGSAPAEAFFGQGTRLTVV.

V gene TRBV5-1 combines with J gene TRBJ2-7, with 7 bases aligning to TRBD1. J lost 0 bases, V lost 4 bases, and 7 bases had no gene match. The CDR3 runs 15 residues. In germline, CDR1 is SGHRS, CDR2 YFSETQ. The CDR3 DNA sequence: TGCGCCAGCAGCGCCAGACAGGGACCCTCCTACGAGCAGTACTTC. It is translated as CASSARQGPSYEQYF.

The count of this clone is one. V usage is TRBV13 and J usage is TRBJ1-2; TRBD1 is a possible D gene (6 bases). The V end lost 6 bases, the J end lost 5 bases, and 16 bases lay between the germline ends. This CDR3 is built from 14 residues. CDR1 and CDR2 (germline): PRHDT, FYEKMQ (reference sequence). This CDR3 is CASRLTGNVYGYTF. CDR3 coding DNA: TGTGCCAGCAGATTAACAGGGAATGTGTATGGCTACACCTTC.

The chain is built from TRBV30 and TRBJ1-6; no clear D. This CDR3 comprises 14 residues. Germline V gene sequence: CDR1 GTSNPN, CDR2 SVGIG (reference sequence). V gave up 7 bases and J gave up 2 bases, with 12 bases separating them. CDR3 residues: CASSSATYNSPLHF. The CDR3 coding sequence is TGTGCCTCCTCCTCAGCGACCTATAATTCACCCCTCCACTTT.

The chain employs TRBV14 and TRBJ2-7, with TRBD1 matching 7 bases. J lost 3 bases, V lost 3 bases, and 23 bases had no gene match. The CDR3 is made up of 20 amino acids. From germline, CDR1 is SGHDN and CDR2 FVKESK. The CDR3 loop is CASSHLPARGNPKELYEQYF. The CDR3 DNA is TGTGCCAGCAGCCATCTCCCGGCCAGGGGGAACCCGAAAGAACTCTACGAGCAGTACTTC.

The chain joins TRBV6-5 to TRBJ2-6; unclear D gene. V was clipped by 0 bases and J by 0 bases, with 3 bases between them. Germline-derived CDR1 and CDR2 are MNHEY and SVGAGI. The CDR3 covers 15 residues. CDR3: CASSYSLSGANVLTF. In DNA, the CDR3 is TGTGCCAGCAGTTACTCACTCTCTGGGGCCAACGTCCTGACTTTC.

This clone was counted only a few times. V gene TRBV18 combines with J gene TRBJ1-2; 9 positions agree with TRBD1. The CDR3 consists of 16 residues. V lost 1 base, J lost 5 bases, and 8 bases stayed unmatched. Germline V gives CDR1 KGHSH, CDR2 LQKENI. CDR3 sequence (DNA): TGTGCCAGCTCACCACTCCCGGGACAGGGAGAGTATGGCTACACCTTC. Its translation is CASSPLPGQGEYGYTF.

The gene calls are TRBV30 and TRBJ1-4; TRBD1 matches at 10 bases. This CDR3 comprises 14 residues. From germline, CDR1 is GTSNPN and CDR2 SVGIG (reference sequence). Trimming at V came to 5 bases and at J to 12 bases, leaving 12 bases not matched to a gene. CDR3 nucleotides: TGTGCCTGGTCGGACAGGGGGTGGGGTCGTCAACTGTTTTTT. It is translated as CAWSDRGWGRQLFF.

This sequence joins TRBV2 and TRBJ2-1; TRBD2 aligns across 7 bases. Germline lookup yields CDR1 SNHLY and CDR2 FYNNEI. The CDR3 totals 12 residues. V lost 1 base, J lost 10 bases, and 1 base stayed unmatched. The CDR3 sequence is CASSEDGGEQFF. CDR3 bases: TGTGCCAGCAGTGAAGACGGGGGGGAGCAGTTCTTC.

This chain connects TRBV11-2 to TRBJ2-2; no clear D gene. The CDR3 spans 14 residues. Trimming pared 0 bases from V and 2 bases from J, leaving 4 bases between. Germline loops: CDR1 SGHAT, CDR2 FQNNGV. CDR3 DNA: TGTGCCAGCAGCTTAGACCCCAACACCGGGGAGCTGTTTTTT. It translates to CASSLDPNTGELFF. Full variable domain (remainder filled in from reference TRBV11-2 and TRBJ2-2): EAGVAQSPRYKIIEKRQSVAFWCNPISGHATLYWYQQILGQGPKLLIQFQNNGVVDDSQLPKDRFSAERLKGVDSTLKIQPAKLEDSAVYLCASSLDPNTGELFFGEGSRLTVL.

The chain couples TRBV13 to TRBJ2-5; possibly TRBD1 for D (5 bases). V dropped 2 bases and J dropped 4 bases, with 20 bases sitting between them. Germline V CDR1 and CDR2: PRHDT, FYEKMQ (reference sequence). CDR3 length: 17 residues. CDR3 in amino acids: CASSLIVAGSLGETQYF. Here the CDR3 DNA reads TGTGCCAGCAGCTTAATAGTGGCAGGGTCGCTGGGAGAGACCCAGTACTTC.

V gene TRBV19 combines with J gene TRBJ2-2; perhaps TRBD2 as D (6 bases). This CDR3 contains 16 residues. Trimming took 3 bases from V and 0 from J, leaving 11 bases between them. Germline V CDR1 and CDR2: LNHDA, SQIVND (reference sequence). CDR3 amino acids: CASSIVGGSNTGELFF. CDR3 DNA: TGTGCCAGTAGTATTGTCGGGGGATCGAACACCGGGGAGCTGTTTTTT.

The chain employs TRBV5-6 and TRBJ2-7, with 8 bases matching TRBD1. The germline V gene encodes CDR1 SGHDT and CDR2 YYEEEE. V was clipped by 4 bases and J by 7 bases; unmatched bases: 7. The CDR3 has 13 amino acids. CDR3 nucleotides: TGTGCCAGCAGCCCCGGACAGGGCGGTGAGCAGTACTTC. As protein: CASSPGQGGEQYF.

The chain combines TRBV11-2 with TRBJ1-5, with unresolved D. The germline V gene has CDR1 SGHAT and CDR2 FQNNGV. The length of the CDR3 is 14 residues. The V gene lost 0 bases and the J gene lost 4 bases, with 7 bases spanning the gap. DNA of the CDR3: TGTGCCAGCAGCTTAGAGGCGGAGAATCAGCCCCAGCATTTT. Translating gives CASSLEAENQPQHF. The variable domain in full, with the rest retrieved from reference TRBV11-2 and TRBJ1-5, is EAGVAQSPRYKIIEKRQSVAFWCNPISGHATLYWYQQILGQGPKLLIQFQNNGVVDDSQLPKDRFSAERLKGVDSTLKIQPAKLEDSAVYLCASSLEAENQPQHFGDGTRLSIL.

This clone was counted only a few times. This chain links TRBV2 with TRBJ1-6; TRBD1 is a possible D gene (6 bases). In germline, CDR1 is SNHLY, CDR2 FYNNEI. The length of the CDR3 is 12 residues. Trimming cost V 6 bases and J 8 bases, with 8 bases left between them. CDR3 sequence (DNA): TGTGCCAGCAGCGAGGGGGATTCACCCCTCCACTTT. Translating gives CASSEGDSPLHF.

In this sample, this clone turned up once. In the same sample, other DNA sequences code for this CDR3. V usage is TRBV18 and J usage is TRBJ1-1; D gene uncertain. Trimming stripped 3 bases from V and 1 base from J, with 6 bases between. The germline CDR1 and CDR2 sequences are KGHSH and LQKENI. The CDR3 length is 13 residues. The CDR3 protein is CASSPAGNTEAFF. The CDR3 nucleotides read TGTGCCAGCTCACCGGCCGGGAACACTGAAGCTTTCTTT.

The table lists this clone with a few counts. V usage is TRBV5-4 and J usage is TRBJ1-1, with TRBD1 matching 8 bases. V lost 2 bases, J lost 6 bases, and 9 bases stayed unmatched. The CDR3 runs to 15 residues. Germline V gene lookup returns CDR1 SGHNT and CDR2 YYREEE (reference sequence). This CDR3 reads CASSFRQGNGAEAFF. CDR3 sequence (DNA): TGTGCCAGCAGCTTTAGACAGGGGAATGGCGCTGAAGCTTTCTTT.

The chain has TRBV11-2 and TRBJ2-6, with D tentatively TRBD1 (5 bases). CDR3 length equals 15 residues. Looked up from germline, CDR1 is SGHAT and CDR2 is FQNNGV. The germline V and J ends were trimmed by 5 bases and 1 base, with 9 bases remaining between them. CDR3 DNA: TGTGCCAGCAGCCCAGGGAATTCTGGGGCCAACGTCCTGACTTTC. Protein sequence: CASSPGNSGANVLTF.

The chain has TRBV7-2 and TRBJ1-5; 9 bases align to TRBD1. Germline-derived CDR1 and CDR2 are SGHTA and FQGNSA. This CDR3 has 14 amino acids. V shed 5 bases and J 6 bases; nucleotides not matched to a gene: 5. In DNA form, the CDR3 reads TGTGCCAGCAGCAAACAGGGGGCCGGTCAGCCCCAGCATTTT. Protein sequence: CASSKQGAGQPQHF.